The present TCR beta chain was sequenced within a study of blood T cell repertoires in COVID-19. The CDR3 has 15 amino acids. Original processing notes: Counts of nucleated cells, estimated from reference gene primer amplification, were obtained. The assay was immunoSEQ multiplex PCR, and TCRdb's table has in-frame clones only and misses some. V, J and clone size reflect that table, while D and trimming were determined from the DNA. The profile shows 35,000 to 50,000 clones, more than 70% of them singletons. This clone was counted a single time. The specimen was peripheral blood. This TCR was sampled from a human donor in a cohort sampled during active COVID-19. This sequence joins TRBV21-1 and TRBJ2-1; the tabulated D call, TRBD2, remains unverified against the DNA. TRBV21-1 is an annotated pseudogene. CDR3 region: CASSLRTSGEREQFF. The DNA of the CDR3 is TGTGCCAGCAGCCTACGGACTAGCGGGGAAAGAGAGCAGTTCTTC.